The 16 T cell receptor beta chains below come from one sample, sequenced in a study of T cells after yellow fever vaccination. Via MiXCR, TCRdb re-called the 5' RACE reads, giving one row per CDR3 protein. Of approximately 510,000 distinct CDR3 sequences in the sample, 20% to 25% were seen once. Sequencing used PBMCs, obtained less than 25 days after the first yellow fever vaccination. Every receptor here comes from a young man who received the YFV17D yellow fever vaccine.

The chain is built from TRBV7-3 and TRBJ1-5; D might be TRBD1 (6 bases). Trimming pared 5 bases from V and 9 bases from J, leaving 17 bases between. The length of the CDR3 is 14 residues. Germline lookup yields CDR1 SGHTA and CDR2 FQGTGA. The CDR3 reads CASSPGTRWGPQHF. CDR3 nucleotides: TGTGCCAGCAGCCCCGGGACACGGTGGGGGCCCCAGCATTTT.

This clonotype was counted once. The chain employs TRBV5-1 and TRBJ2-2; a possible D gene is TRBD2 (6 bases). V gave up 1 base and J gave up 2 bases, with 12 bases separating them. CDR1 and CDR2 from the germline V gene are SGHRS and YFSETQ. The CDR3 is 16 amino acids. The DNA for the CDR3 is TGCGCCAGCAGCTTGCTCTCCGGGGGAAACACCGGGGAGCTGTTTTTT. This codes for CASSLLSGGNTGELFF.

The chain combines TRBV20-1 with TRBJ2-1, with TRBD2 as a possible D gene (7 bases). The CDR3 loop spans 16 amino acids. Germline V gives CDR1 DFQATT, CDR2 SNEGSKA (reference sequence). Trimming removed 3 bases from V and 2 bases from J, with 17 bases in between. CDR3 protein: CSARVGGGVPYNEQFF. In nucleotides, the CDR3 is TGCAGTGCTAGGGTAGGCGGGGGCGTTCCCTACAATGAGCAGTTCTTC.

Comments on this clonotype: A much larger clone lies a single base off, so this may be a read error. The V call is TRBV7-2, the J call TRBJ2-3; possibly TRBD1 or TRBD2 for D (5 bases each). CDR3 length: 14 amino acids. In germline, CDR1 is SGHTA, CDR2 FQGNSA. CDR3 sequence: CASSFGGNTDAQYF. Written as DNA, the CDR3 is TGTGCCAGCAGCTTTGGGGGAAACACAGATGCGCAGTATTTT.

This clonotype occurred a few times. The chain carries TRBV6-5 and TRBJ2-5; the D is unclear. V was clipped by 0 bases and J by 1 base, with 15 bases between them. This CDR3 contains 17 residues. Germline-derived CDR1 and CDR2 are MNHEY and SVGAGI. The CDR3 DNA follows: TGTGCCAGCAGTTACTCGATTTCCCCCCTTCTCCAAGAGACCCAGTACTTC. This gives the protein CASSYSISPLLQETQYF.

This rearrangement joins TRBV6-1 to TRBJ2-2; D is unclear. V lost 7 bases and J 0 bases, leaving 12 bases between the germline ends. The CDR3 spans 15 residues. The germline gives CDR1 MNHNS, CDR2 SASEGT. CDR3 DNA sequence: TGTGCCAGCAACCCTCTTAGGGCGAACACCGGGGAGCTGTTTTTT. This codes for CASNPLRANTGELFF.

Only a few counts were recorded for this clonotype. The chain is built from TRBV28 and TRBJ2-7; unclear D gene. The length of the CDR3 is 13 residues. Germline CDR1 MDHEN, CDR2 SYDVKM. Trimming took 5 bases from V and 3 from J, leaving 11 bases between them. DNA of the CDR3: TGTGCCAGCAGTCCCAGTACACACTACGAGCAGTACGTC. Protein: CASSPSTHYEQYV.

In this sample, this clonotype turned up a few times. The rearrangement links TRBV20-1 to TRBJ1-1; tentative D call: TRBD1 (6 bases). The CDR3 is made up of 13 amino acids. From germline, CDR1 is DFQATT and CDR2 SNEGSKA (reference sequence). In DNA, the CDR3 is TGCAGGGGCTCGGGGGCAAGATACACTGAAGCTTTCTTT. As protein: CRGSGARYTEAFF.

The V gene is TRBV20-1, the J gene TRBJ1-1; D is ambiguous. The V and J ends lost 6 bases and 4 bases respectively, with 12 bases between them. The CDR3 runs 12 residues. Germline V gene sequence: CDR1 DFQATT, CDR2 SNEGSKA (reference sequence). CDR3: CSAPLGGTEAFF. CDR3 coding DNA: TGCAGTGCACCCCTGGGAGGCACTGAAGCTTTCTTT.

This clonotype was seen a handful of times. The CDR3 reads CSVPGNSEAFF. The CDR3 region has the DNA TGCAGCGTGCCAGGGAATTCCGAAGCTTTCTTT. The V call is TRBV29-1, the J call TRBJ1-1; tentative D call: TRBD1 (5 bases). The germline V and J ends were trimmed by 6 bases and 8 bases, with 13 bases remaining between them. The CDR3 runs to 11 residues. Germline V gene lookup returns CDR1 SQVTM and CDR2 ANQGSEA.

The chain combines TRBV6-2 or TRBV6-3 with TRBJ1-4, with D maybe TRBD1 (5 bases). CDR1 and CDR2 (germline): MNHEY, SVGEGT. This CDR3 is built from 14 residues. Trimming shortened V by 6 bases and J by 8 bases, and 16 bases separated the two germline ends. CDR3 amino acids: CASSRGARDEKLFF. The CDR3, as DNA: TGTGCCAGCAGCCGTGGAGCCAGGGACGAAAAACTGTTTTTT.

V usage is TRBV7-3 and J usage is TRBJ1-1; D might be TRBD1 (5 bases). The CDR3 spans 13 residues. CDR1 and CDR2 from the germline V gene are SGHTA and FQGTGA. V was shortened by 6 bases and J by 8 bases, with 16 bases between the two germline ends. CDR3 coding DNA: TGTGCCAGCAGTCCGGGGGGGAGCATCGAAGCTTTCTTT. Its translation is CASSPGGSIEAFF.

This clonotype has ten or more counts. The CDR3 nucleotides read TGTGCCAGCAGCCTTAGACAGGGCGATCAGCCCCAGCATTTT. Amino acid sequence: CASSLRQGDQPQHF. The V gene is TRBV7-2, the J gene TRBJ1-5; 7 nucleotides match TRBD1. V lost 5 bases to trimming and J lost 5 bases; unmatched junction nucleotides: 6. This CDR3 has 14 amino acids. CDR1 is SGHTA and CDR2 is FQGNSA in the germline V gene.

This clonotype has ten or more counts. The V and J genes are TRBV29-1 and TRBJ1-2, with TRBD1 as a possible D gene (5 bases). This CDR3 is 14 amino acids long. Trimming cost V 0 bases and J 8 bases, with 16 bases left between them. From germline, CDR1 is SQVTM and CDR2 ANQGSEA. The CDR3, as DNA: TGCAGCGTTGAAGAGGGGCCCCGAGGGGACGGCTACACCTTC. Translation: CSVEEGPRGDGYTF.

A few counts support this clonotype. The chain carries TRBV5-1 and TRBJ2-1; 9 bases match TRBD1. This CDR3 is 15 amino acids long. Germline CDR1 and CDR2: SGHRS and YFSETQ. V was clipped by 3 bases and J by 4 bases; unmatched bases: 5. The chain's CDR3 is CASSSTGGGYNEQFF. CDR3 coding DNA: TGCGCCAGCAGCTCTACAGGGGGCGGATACAATGAGCAGTTCTTC.

This clonotype was counted between two and nine times. The V and J genes are TRBV12-3 or TRBV12-4 and TRBJ2-5, with 14 bases identical to TRBD2. This CDR3 is 17 amino acids long. V trimming: 5 bases; J trimming: 3 bases; junction bases outside the gene matches: 8. The CDR3, as DNA: TGTGCCAGCAGTCTCGGACTAGCGGGGGGCGAGGAAGAGACCCAGTACTTC. Translation: CASSLGLAGGEEETQYF.